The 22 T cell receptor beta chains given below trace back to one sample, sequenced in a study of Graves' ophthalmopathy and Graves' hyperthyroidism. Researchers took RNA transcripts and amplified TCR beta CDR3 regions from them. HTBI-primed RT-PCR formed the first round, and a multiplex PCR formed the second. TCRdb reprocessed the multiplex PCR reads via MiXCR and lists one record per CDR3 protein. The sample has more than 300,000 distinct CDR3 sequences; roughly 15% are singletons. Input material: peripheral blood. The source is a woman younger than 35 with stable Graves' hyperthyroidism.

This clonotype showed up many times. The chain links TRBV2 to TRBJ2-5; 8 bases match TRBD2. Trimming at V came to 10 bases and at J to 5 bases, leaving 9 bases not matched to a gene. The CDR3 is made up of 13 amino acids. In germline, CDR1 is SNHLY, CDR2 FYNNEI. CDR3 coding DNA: TGTGCCATAGTGCCCGGGGGGGCGGAGACCCAGTACTTC. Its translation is CAIVPGGAETQYF. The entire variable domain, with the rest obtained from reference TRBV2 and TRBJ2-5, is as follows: EPEVTQTPSHQVTQMGQEVILRCVPISNHLYFYWYRQILGQKVEFLVSFYNNEISEKSEIFDDQFSVERPDGSNFTLKIRSTKLEDSAMYFCAIVPGGAETQYFGPGTRLLVL.

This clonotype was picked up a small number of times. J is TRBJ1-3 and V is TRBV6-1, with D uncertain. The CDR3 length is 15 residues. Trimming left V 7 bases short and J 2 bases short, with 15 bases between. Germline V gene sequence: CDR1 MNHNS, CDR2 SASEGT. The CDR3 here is CASTTPPGAGNTIYF. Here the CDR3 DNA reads TGTGCCAGCACGACCCCGCCGGGAGCTGGAAACACCATATATTTT.

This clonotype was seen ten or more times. CDR3 sequence reads: CASSERSNQPQHF. CDR3 bases: TGTGCCAGCAGTGAACGAAGCAATCAGCCCCAGCATTTT. The rearrangement links TRBV6-1 to TRBJ1-5; D not resolved. The germline CDR1 and CDR2 sequences are MNHNS and SASEGT. V lost 2 bases to trimming and J lost 1 base, with 3 bases between them. CDR3 length: 13 amino acids.

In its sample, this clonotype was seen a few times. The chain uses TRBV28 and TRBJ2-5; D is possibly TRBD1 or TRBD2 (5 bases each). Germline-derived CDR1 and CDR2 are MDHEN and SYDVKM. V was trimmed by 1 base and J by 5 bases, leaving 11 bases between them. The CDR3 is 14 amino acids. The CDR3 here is CASSLFGGRETQYF. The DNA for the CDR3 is TGTGCCAGCAGTTTATTTGGGGGTCGGGAGACCCAGTACTTC.

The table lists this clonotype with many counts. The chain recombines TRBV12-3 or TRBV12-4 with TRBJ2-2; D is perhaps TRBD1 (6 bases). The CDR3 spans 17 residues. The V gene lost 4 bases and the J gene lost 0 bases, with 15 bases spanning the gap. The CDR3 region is CASSSPRTASNTGELFF. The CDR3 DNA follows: TGTGCCAGCAGTTCCCCCCGGACAGCCTCGAACACCGGGGAGCTGTTTTTT.

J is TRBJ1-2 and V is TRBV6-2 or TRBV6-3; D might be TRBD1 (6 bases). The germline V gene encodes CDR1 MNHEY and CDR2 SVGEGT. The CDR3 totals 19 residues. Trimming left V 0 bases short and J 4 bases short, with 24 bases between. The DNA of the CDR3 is TGTGCCAGCAGTTACTCCCTCAGGGCAGGGGTTAAGTTAGGCTATGGCTACACCTTC. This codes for CASSYSLRAGVKLGYGYTF.

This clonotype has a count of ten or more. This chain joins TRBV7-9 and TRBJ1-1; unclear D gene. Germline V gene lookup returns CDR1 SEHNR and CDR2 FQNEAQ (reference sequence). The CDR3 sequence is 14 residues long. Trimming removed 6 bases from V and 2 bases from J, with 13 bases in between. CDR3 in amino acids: CASRLVGENTEAFF. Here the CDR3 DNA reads TGTGCCAGCAGACTAGTGGGCGAAAACACTGAAGCTTTCTTT.

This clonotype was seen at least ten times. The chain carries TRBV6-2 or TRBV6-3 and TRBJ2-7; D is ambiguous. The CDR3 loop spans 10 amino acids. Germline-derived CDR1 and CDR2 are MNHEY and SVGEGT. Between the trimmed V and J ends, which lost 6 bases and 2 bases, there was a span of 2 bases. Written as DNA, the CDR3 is TGTGCCAGCAGCCCCTACGAGCAGTACTTC. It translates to CASSPYEQYF.

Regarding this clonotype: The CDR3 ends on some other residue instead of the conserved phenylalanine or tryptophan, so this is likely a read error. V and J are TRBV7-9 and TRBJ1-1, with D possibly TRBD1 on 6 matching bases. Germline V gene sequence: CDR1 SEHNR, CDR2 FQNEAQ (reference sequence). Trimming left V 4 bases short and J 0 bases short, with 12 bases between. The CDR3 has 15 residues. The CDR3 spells CASSWGQGLNTEAFY. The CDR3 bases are TGTGCCAGCAGCTGGGGTCAGGGGTTGAACACTGAAGCTTTCTAT.

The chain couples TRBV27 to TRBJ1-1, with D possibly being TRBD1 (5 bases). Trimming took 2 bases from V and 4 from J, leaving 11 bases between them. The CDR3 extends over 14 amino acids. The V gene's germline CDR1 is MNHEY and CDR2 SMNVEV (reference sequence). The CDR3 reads CASSLIGEPTEAFF. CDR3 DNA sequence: TGTGCCAGCAGTTTAATAGGGGAGCCCACTGAAGCTTTCTTT.

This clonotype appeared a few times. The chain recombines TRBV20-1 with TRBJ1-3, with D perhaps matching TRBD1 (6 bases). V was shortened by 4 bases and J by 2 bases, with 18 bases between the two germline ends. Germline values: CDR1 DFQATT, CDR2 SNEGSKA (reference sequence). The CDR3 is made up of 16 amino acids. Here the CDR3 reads CSAIPRGGRTGNTIYF. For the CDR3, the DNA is TGCAGTGCTATCCCTCGGGGGGGCAGGACTGGAAACACCATATATTTT.

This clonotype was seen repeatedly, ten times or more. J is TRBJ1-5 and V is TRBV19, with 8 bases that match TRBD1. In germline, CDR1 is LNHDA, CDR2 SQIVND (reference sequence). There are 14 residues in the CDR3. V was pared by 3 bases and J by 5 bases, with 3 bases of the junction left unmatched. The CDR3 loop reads CASSIGQGYQPQHF. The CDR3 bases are TGTGCCAGTAGTATTGGACAGGGCTATCAGCCCCAGCATTTT.

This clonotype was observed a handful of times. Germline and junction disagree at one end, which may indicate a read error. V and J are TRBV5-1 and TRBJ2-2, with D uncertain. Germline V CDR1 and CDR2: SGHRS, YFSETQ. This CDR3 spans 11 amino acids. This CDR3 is CSSKDTGELFF. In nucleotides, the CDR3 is TGCTCCAGCAAGGACACCGGGGAGCTGTTTTTT.

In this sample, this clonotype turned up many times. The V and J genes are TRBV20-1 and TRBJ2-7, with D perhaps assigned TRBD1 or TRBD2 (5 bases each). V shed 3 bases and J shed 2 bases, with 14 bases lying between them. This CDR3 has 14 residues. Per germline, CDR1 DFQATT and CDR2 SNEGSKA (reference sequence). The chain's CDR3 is CSARVRDQTYEQYF. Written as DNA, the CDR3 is TGCAGTGCTAGGGTGAGGGACCAAACCTACGAGCAGTACTTC.

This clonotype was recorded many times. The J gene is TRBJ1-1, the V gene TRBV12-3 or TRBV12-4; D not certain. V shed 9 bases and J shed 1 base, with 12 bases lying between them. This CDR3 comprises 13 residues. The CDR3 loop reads CASTKPGNTEAFF. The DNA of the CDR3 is TGTGCCAGTACAAAACCAGGGAACACTGAAGCTTTCTTT.

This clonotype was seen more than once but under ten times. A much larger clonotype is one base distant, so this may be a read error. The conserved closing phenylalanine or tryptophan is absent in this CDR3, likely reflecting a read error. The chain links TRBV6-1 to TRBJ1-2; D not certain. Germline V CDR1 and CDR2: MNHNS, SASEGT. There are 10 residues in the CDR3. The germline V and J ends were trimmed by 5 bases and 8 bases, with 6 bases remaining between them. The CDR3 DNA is TGTGCCAGCAGTTCCGGAGGCTACACCGTC. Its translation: CASSSGGYTV.

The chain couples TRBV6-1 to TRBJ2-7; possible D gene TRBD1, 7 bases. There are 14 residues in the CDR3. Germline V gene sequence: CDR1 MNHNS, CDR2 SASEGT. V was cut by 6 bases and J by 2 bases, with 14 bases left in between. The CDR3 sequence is CASSPQGGAYEQYF. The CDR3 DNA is TGTGCCAGCAGCCCCCAGGGGGGAGCCTACGAGCAGTACTTC.

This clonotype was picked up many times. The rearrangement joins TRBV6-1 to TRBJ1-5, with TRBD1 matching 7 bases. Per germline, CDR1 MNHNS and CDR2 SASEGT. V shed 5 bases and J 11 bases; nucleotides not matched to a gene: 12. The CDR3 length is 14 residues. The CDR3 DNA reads TGTGCCAGCAGTCCCGACAGGGTTTCCCGGACCCAGCATTTT. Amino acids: CASSPDRVSRTQHF.

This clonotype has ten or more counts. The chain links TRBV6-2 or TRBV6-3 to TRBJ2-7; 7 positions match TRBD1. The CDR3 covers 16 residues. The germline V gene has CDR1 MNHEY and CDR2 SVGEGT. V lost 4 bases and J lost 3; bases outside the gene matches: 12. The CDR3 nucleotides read TGTGCCAGCAGTTCCTCCACCAGGGGGTTCTTCTACGAGCAGTACTTC. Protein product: CASSSSTRGFFYEQYF.

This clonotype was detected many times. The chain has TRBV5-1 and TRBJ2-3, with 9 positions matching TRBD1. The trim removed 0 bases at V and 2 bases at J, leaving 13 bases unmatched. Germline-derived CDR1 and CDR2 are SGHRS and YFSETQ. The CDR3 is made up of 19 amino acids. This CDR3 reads CASSLERGSGTGPTDTQYF. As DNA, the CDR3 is TGCGCCAGCAGCTTGGAGAGGGGGTCAGGGACAGGGCCCACAGATACGCAGTATTTT.

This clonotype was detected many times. The CDR3 sequence: CASSLARIYGYTF. The CDR3 DNA follows: TGTGCCAGCAGTTTGGCACGAATCTATGGCTACACCTTC. V usage is TRBV12-3 or TRBV12-4 and J usage is TRBJ1-2; D not certain. The CDR3 has 13 residues. The V and J ends lost 3 bases and 4 bases respectively, with 9 bases between them.

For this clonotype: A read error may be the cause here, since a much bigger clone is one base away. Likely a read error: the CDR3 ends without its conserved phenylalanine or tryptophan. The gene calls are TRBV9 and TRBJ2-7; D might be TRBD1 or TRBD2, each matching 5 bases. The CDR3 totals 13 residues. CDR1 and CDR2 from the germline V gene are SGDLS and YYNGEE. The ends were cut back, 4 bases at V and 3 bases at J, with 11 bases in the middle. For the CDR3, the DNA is TGTGCCAGCAGCAGAGGGGACGGCTACGAGCAGTACTAC. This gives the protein CASSRGDGYEQYY.